This is a list of T cell receptor beta chains from one sample in a study of OX40 agonist ivuxolimab in advanced cancers. Generated by immunoSEQ multiplex PCR, the TCRdb table keeps only in-frame clones and is missing some. The sample carries 50,000 to 65,000 clones, about 81% recorded once. The sequencing here drew on CD4+ or CD8+ T cells sorted from blood, taken in a trial of the OX40 agonist ivuxolimab. The receptors were gathered from an adult with an advanced solid tumor such as melanoma, head and neck, liver or kidney cancer. CDR3s include the opening cysteine and the closing phenylalanine or tryptophan. A D gene is named only where the DNA matches it firmly. Clone size is shown for a subset of rows, as once, few, many or a class of expanded clone.

V	J	D	size	CDR3	DNA
TRBV5-6	TRBJ2-1	TRBD1	NA	CAGDRGQFF	TGTGCCGGAGACAGGGGGCAGTTCTTC
TRBV7-3	TRBJ2-5	NA	NA	CASSLTGFETQYF	TGTGCCAGCAGCTTAACCGGATTTGAGACCCAGTACTTC
TRBV7-9	TRBJ1-2	TRBD1	medium-sized	CASSLGNTGGANYGYTF	TGTGCCAGCAGCTTAGGGAACACAGGGGGAGCTAACTATGGCTACACCTTC
TRBV4-1	TRBJ2-7	NA	NA	CASSQDGRGTEQYF	TGCGCCAGCAGCCAAGATGGAAGAGGAACCGAGCAGTACTTC
TRBV6-1	TRBJ2-5	TRBD1	NA	CASSGRTGTETQYF	TGTGCCAGCAGTGGGCGGACAGGGACAGAGACCCAGTACTTC
TRBV2	TRBJ2-3	TRBD2	NA	CATAIPLAGGAESQYF	TGTGCCACCGCAATCCCTCTAGCGGGGGGGGCCGAGTCTCAGTATTTT
TRBV6-6	TRBJ1-2	TRBD1	NA	CASSYKTGNGYGYTF	TGTGCCAGCAGTTACAAGACAGGGAATGGTTATGGCTACACCTTC
TRBV10-3	TRBJ2-5	NA	NA	CAISEPTDQETQYF	TGTGCCATCAGTGAGCCGACGGACCAAGAGACCCAGTACTTC
TRBV5-4	TRBJ1-1	TRBD1	NA	CASSPDRGHTEAFF	TGTGCCAGCAGCCCAGACAGGGGGCACACTGAAGCTTTCTTT
TRBV7-2	TRBJ2-1	NA	NA	CASGHRRSYNEQFF	TGTGCCAGCGGACACCGGCGGTCCTACAATGAGCAGTTCTTC
TRBV5-6	TRBJ2-1	TRBD2	NA	CASSPRLADNNEQFF	TGTGCCAGCAGTCCTCGACTAGCGGATAACAATGAGCAGTTCTTC
TRBV9	TRBJ2-7	NA	NA	CASTPYEQYF	TGTGCCAGCACCCCCTACGAGCAATACTTC
TRBV7-7	TRBJ2-7	NA	NA	CASSLGGRCAPSSYEQYF	TGTGCCAGCAGCTTAGGGGGACGGTGTGCGCCGAGCTCCTACGAGCAGTACTTC
TRBV11-2	TRBJ1-1	NA	NA	CASSLGEGGAFF	TGTGCCAGCAGCTTAGGTGAAGGGGGAGCTTTCTTT
TRBV7-3	TRBJ1-6	TRBD1	NA	CASSLTQGARNFHF	TGTGCCAGCAGCTTGACACAGGGGGCCCGGAACTTCCACTTT
TRBV7-9	TRBJ1-5	NA	NA	CASSLGGPQHF	TGTGCCAGCAGCTTAGGGGGGCCCCAGCATTTT
TRBV5-8	TRBJ1-2	NA	NA	CASSLGQGPMNYGYTF	TGTGCCAGCAGCTTGGGGCAGGGACCGATGAACTATGGCTACACCTTC
TRBV18	TRBJ1-5	NA	NA	CASSPGFQPQHF	TGCGCCAGCTCACCGGGGTTCCAGCCCCAGCATTTT
TRBV7-9	TRBJ2-3	NA	NA	CASRATDTQYF	TGTGCCAGCAGGGCGACAGATACGCAGTATTTT
TRBV6-5	TRBJ1-1	NA	NA	CASSRDGMNTEAFF	TGTGCCAGCAGCCGGGACGGCATGAACACTGAAGCTTTCTTT
TRBV10-3	TRBJ1-2	NA	NA	CAISESRPGPIYGYTF	TGTGCCATCAGTGAGTCGAGACCAGGCCCGATCTATGGCTACACCTTC
TRBV29-1	TRBJ1-5	TRBD1	NA	CSVSRDRDGQPQHF	TGCAGCGTTTCCAGGGACAGGGACGGACAGCCCCAGCATTTT
TRBV5-6	TRBJ1-2	NA	NA	CASSLGVFYGYTF	TGTGCCAGCAGCTTGGGTGTCTTCTATGGCTACACCTTC
TRBV20-1	TRBJ2-1	NA	NA	CSATDYNEQFF	TGCAGTGCTACGGACTACAATGAGCAGTTCTTC
TRBV19	TRBJ2-7	NA	NA	CASSGWDIPYEQYF	TGTGCCAGTAGTGGATGGGACATTCCCTACGAGCAGTACTTC
TRBV19	TRBJ2-2	NA	NA	CASRKNTNTGELFF	TGTGCCAGTAGGAAAAATACTAACACCGGGGAGCTGTTTTTT
TRBV27	TRBJ2-3	NA	NA	CASSRDTDTQYF	TGTGCCAGCAGCCGAGACACAGATACGCAGTATTTT
TRBV2	TRBJ2-2	NA	NA	CASTVGIPNTGELFF	TGTGCCAGCACCGTAGGGATCCCTAACACCGGGGAGCTGTTTTTT
TRBV19	TRBJ1-1	NA	NA	CASSTQFGVATEAFF	TGTGCCAGTAGTACCCAGTTCGGGGTGGCAACTGAAGCTTTCTTT
TRBV16	TRBJ1-1	NA	few	CASSQSVEAFF	TGTGCCAGCAGCCAATCGGTTGAAGCTTTCTTT
TRBV30	TRBJ1-5	NA	once	CAWSHREGNQPQHF	TGTGCCTGGAGTCACAGGGAAGGCAATCAGCCCCAGCATTTT
TRBV13	TRBJ1-4	NA	NA	CASASFGAGVEKLFF	TGTGCCAGCGCCTCTTTCGGGGCGGGGGTTGAAAAACTGTTTTTT
TRBV6-1	TRBJ2-7	NA	few	CASSEASSRVYEQYF	TGTGCCAGCAGTGAAGCAAGTTCCAGGGTATACGAGCAGTACTTC
TRBV6-1	TRBJ2-1	NA	NA	CASSESGVNEQFF	TGTGCCAGCAGTGAATCAGGGGTCAATGAGCAGTTCTTC
TRBV5-1	TRBJ1-6	NA	NA	CASSLVGRHSPNSPLHF	TGCGCCAGCAGCTTGGTAGGGCGGCATAGCCCTAATTCACCCCTCCACTTT
TRBV7-8	TRBJ2-1	NA	NA	CASSFQRVAGEQFF	TGTGCCAGCAGCTTTCAACGGGTGGCCGGTGAGCAGTTCTTC
TRBV5-1	TRBJ2-3	NA	NA	CASSLVTATDTQYF	TGCGCCAGCAGCTTGGTGACAGCCACAGATACGCAGTATTTT
TRBV14	TRBJ2-7	NA	NA	CASSQGLGDWRGEQYF	TGTGCCAGCAGCCAAGGTTTAGGGGACTGGCGGGGCGAGCAGTACTTC
TRBV4-2	TRBJ2-3	NA	NA	CASSQEDLDTQYF	TGTGCCAGCAGCCAAGAGGACTTAGATACGCAGTATTTT
TRBV28	TRBJ1-5	NA	NA	CASSLWWGSLNQPQHF	TGTGCCAGCAGTTTATGGTGGGGAAGCCTTAATCAGCCCCAGCATTTT
TRBV18	TRBJ2-5	NA	NA	CASSPELGQKETQYF	TGTGCCAGCTCACCGGAGCTCGGACAGAAAGAGACCCAGTACTTC
TRBV7-6	TRBJ1-4	NA	NA	CASSLDGPNEKLFF	TGTGCCAGCAGCCTGGACGGCCCTAATGAAAAACTGTTTTTT
TRBV4-1	TRBJ1-5	TRBD1	NA	CASSQDGTGGQPQHF	TGCGCCAGCAGCCAAGATGGGACAGGAGGTCAGCCCCAGCATTTT
TRBV4-1	TRBJ1-4	NA	NA	CASSQGGEKLFF	TGCGCCAGCAGCCAAGGGGGAGAAAAACTGTTTTTT
TRBV5-4	TRBJ2-5	NA	NA	CASSDVGAQTQYF	TGTGCCAGCAGTGACGTGGGGGCGCAGACCCAGTACTTC
TRBV10-3	TRBJ1-1	NA	NA	CAIREGTSTEAFF	TGTGCCATCAGGGAGGGGACGAGCACTGAAGCTTTCTTT
TRBV18	TRBJ2-7	TRBD1	NA	CASSPQRTGTHEQYF	TGTGCCAGCTCACCGCAAAGGACAGGAACCCACGAGCAGTACTTC
TRBV5-1	TRBJ1-4	NA	few	CASSAFGGEKLFF	TGCGCCAGCAGCGCCTTTGGAGGTGAAAAACTGTTTTTT
TRBV19	TRBJ2-2	NA	NA	CASSIGGTGELFF	TGTGCCAGTAGTATAGGCGGGACCGGGGAGCTGTTTTTT
TRBV7-2	TRBJ1-1	TRBD1	NA	CASSPMRTGKTEAFF	TGTGCCAGCAGTCCCATGCGGACAGGTAAAACTGAAGCTTTCTTT